Detailed here is one T cell receptor (beta chain). Antigen: not known. The repertoire was sequenced with immunoSEQ multiplex PCR; TCRdb's copy has only in-frame clones and lacks some. Here the sample spans about 1,500 clones, 77% being singletons. These data are taken from a study of primary melanoma T cells and metastatic recurrence. Study context: These T2 to T4 primary melanomas had thickness greater than 1 mm.

Primary melanoma in these patients was surgically resected but could recur metastatically. Germline V gene lookup returns CDR1 SGHVS and CDR2 FNYEAQ. V shed 5 bases and J 1 base; nucleotides not matched to a gene: 5. CDR3 size: 16 residues. Findings of the study overall: T-cell fraction over 20% seemed protective regardless of ulceration or nodes. Combined with tumor thickness, T-cell fraction reportedly beat other histopathological additions.

The TCR was taken from a human donor with melanoma. The chain carries TRBV7-6 and TRBJ2-2; TRBD2 matches 9 bases. The sequenced sample was melanoma tumor tissue. The CDR3 nucleotides are TGTGCCAGCAGCCTGGGACTAGCCCAGAACACCGGGGAGCTGTTTTTT. It yields the protein CASSLGLAQNTGELFF. Looking up the rest from reference TRBV7-6 and TRBJ2-2 gives the full variable domain: GAGVSQSPRYKVTKRGQDVALRCDPISGHVSLYWYRQALGQGPEFLTYFNYEAQQDKSGLPNDRFSAERPEGSISTLTIQRTEQRDSAMYRCASSLGLAQNTGELFFGEGSRLTVL.